Listed below are T cell receptor beta chains from one sample, sequenced in a study of siplizumab effects on memory and regulatory T cells. Some clones are missing from TCRdb's copy, which holds only in-frame ones; the method was immunoSEQ multiplex PCR. The table includes roughly 92,000 clones, approximately 95% detected once. Material for sequencing was non-Treg CD4+ T cells sorted from blood. The receptors shown here come from a human donor in good health. CDR3s include the opening cysteine and the closing phenylalanine or tryptophan. D genes are given only for firm matches.

CDR3 protein	V gene	CDR3 length	D gene
CASSQEAGDQPQHF	TRBV4-3	14	.
CASSRRLMGTGQNEKLFF	TRBV4-1	18	TRBD1
CASSYAENTEAFF	TRBV27	13	.
CASSKDGRSYNEQFF	TRBV5-1	15	.
CASSLSGTRRYEQYF	TRBV7-2	15	.
CASSEPGGGTIYF	TRBV6-1	13	.
CASSFGQLGDTQYF	TRBV5-1	14	.
CASSKGGQGARNTEAFF	TRBV21-1	17	.
CASSLQGNTEAFF	TRBV7-2	13	.
CASSLEDRFNSPLHF	TRBV9	15	TRBD1
CASSLERTGGSYEQYF	TRBV11-3	16	TRBD1
CASSPLGQGSSYNSPLHF	TRBV18	18	TRBD1
CASRPNGVYEQYF	TRBV19	13	.
CASSLSLTGAYGYTF	TRBV27	15	.
CASSRAQGNHNSPLHF	TRBV14	16	TRBD1
CASSRVPWNTEAFF	TRBV7-6	14	.
CASSSTTGSGANVLTF	TRBV5-1	16	TRBD1
CASSMTGTDSYEQYF	TRBV18	15	.
CASSPFSGSAGELFF	TRBV9	15	TRBD2
CASSVGDRAYEQYF	TRBV9	14	.
CASSSGLAGGLTDTQYF	TRBV11-2	17	TRBD2
CASGLLGGGGEAFF	TRBV12-5	14	.
CASSRDSQETQYF	TRBV9	13	.
CAWTPVWAGGGSWEQFF	TRBV30	17	TRBD1
CASGGTQVYEKLFF	TRBV6-5	14	.